A single sample gave rise to the 5 T cell receptor beta chains below, sequenced in a study of monozygotic twins with inflammatory bowel disease. TCRdb processed the 5' RACE reads again and assigns one entry to each CDR3 protein, with no DNA. The sample has some 330,000 distinct CDR3 sequences. The sequenced sample was blood. The receptors derive from a human donor with ulcerative colitis or Crohn's disease, or a healthy co-twin of an affected twin (not recorded which).

This sequence joins TRBV5-5 and TRBJ2-3. The CDR3 is 14 amino acids. Germline V gene data show CDR1 as SGHKS and CDR2 as YYEKEE (reference sequence). The CDR3: CASSLGASADTQYF. Combining the CDR3 with reference TRBV5-5 and TRBJ2-3 gives the whole variable domain DAGVTQSPTHLIKTRGQQVTLRCSPISGHKSVSWYQQVLGQGPQFIFQYYEKEERGRGNFPDRFSARQFPNYSSELNVNALLLGDSALYLCASSLGASADTQYFGPGTRLTVL.

V gene TRBV12-3 or TRBV12-4 combines with J gene TRBJ2-2; the TCRdb D gene call, TRBD1, has no DNA to confirm it. This CDR3 has 14 amino acids. CDR3 sequence reads: CASSPSPGTGELFF.

The chain is built from TRBV19 and TRBJ1-6; TCRdb returns TRBD1, unconfirmable since there is no DNA. This CDR3 contains 16 residues. In germline, CDR1 is LNHDA, CDR2 SQIVND (reference sequence). CDR3 region: CASSIDGQGSNSPLHF.

The rearrangement links TRBV6-2 or TRBV6-3 to TRBJ2-3. The V gene's germline CDR1 is MNHEY and CDR2 SVGEGT. The CDR3 runs 14 residues. CDR3: CASSYIGPTDTQYF.

The J gene is TRBJ1-5, the V gene TRBV20-1; TCRdb's D gene call, TRBD1, goes unchecked for lack of DNA. CDR3 length: 16 amino acids. Looked up from germline, CDR1 is DFQATT and CDR2 is SNEGSKA (reference sequence). Here the CDR3 reads CSANDRGRTHNQPQHF.